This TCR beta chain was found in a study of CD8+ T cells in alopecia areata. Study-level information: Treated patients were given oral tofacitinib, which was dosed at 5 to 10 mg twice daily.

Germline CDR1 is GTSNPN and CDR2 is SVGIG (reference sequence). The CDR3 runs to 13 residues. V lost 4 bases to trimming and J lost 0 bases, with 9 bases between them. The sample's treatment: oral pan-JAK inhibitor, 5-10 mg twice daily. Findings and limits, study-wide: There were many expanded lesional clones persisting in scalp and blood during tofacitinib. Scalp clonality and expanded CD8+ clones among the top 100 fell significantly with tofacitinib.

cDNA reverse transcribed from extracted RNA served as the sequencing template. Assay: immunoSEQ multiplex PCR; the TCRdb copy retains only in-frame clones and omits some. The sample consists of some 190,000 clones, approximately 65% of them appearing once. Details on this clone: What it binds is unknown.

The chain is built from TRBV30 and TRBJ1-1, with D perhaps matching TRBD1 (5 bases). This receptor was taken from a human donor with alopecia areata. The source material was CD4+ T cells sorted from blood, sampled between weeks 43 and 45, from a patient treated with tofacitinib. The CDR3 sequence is CAWTRGVNTEAFF. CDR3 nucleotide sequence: TGTGCCTGGACCCGGGGCGTGAACACTGAAGCTTTCTTT.